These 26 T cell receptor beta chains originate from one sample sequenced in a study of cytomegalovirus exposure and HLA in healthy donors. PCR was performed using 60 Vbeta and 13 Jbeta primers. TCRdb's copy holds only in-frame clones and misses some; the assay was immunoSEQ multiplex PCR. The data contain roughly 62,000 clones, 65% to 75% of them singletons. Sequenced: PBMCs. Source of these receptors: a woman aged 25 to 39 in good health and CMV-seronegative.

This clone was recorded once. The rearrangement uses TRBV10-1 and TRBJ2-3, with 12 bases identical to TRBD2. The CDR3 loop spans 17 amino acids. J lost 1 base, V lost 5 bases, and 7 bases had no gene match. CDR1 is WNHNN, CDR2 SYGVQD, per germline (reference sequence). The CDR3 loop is CASSRGLAGRRTDTQYF. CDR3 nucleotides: TGCGCCAGCAGTCGTGGACTAGCGGGACGACGCACAGATACGCAGTATTTT.

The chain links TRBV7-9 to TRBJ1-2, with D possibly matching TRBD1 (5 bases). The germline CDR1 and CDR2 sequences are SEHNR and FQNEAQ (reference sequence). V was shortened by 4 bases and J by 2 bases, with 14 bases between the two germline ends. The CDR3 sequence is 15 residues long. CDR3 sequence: CASSYLASGNYGYTF. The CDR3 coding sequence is TGTGCCAGCAGCTATCTGGCGTCAGGGAACTATGGCTACACCTTC.

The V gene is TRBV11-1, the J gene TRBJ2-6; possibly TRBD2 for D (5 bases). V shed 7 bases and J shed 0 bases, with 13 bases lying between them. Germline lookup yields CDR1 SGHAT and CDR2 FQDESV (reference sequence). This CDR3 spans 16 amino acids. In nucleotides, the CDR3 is TGTGCCAGCACCGATTTAACTAGCTCTGGGGCCAACGTCCTGACTTTC. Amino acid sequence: CASTDLTSSGANVLTF.

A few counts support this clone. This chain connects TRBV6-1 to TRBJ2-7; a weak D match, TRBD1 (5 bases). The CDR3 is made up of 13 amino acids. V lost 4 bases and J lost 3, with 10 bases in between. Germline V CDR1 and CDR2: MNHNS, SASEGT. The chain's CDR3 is CASSGDSRYEQYV. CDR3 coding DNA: TGTGCCAGCAGTGGAGACAGTCGCTACGAGCAGTACGTC.

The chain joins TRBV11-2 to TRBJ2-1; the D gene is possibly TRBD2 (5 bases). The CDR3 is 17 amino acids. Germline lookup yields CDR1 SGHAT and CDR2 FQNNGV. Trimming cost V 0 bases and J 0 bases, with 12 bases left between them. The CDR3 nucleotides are TGTGCCAGCAGCTTAGATCACGGGGTTAGCTCCTACAATGAGCAGTTCTTC. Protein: CASSLDHGVSSYNEQFF.

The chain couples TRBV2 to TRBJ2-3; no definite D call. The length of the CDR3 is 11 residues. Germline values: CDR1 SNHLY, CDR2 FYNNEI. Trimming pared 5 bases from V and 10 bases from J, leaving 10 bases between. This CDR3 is CASSSLRAQYF. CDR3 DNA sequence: TGTGCCAGCAGTTCACTCCGGGCGCAGTATTTT.

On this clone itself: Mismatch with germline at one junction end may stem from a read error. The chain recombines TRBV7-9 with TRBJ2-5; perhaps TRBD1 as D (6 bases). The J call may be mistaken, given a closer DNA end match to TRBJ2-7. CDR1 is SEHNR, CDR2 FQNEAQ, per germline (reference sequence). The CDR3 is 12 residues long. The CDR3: CSSSPDSHEQYF. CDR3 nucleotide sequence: TGTTCCAGCAGCCCGGACAGCCACGAGCAGTACTTC.

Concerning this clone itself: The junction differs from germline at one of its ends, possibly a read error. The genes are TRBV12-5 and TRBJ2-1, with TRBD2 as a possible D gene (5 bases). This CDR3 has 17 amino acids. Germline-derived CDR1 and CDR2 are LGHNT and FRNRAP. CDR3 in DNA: TGTACTAGTGGTTTGCCAAACCCCATATATCCGGGCAATGAGCAGTTCTTC. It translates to CTSGLPNPIYPGNEQFF.

CDR3 loop: CASSTRQGEGEKLFF. CDR3 coding DNA: TGTGCCAGCAGCACCCGACAGGGGGAAGGTGAAAAACTGTTTTTT. The chain is built from TRBV9 and TRBJ1-4; TRBD1 matches at 9 bases. The CDR3 contains 15 residues. The trim removed 4 bases at V and 7 bases at J, leaving 8 bases unmatched. Germline V CDR1 and CDR2: SGDLS, YYNGEE.

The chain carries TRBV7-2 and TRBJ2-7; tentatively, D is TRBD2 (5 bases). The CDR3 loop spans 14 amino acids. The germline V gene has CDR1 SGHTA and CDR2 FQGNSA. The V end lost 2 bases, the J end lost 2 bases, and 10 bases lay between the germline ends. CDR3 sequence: CASSLTSGTYEQYV. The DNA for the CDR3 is TGTGCCAGCAGCTTAACTAGTGGAACCTACGAGCAGTACGTC.

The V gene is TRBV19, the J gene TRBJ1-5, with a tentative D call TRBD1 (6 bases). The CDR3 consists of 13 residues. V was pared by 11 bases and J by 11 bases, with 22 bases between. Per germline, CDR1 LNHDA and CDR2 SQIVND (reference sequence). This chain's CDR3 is CAPEQGGQDTQHF. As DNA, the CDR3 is TGTGCCCCGGAACAGGGTGGTCAAGACACCCAGCATTTT.

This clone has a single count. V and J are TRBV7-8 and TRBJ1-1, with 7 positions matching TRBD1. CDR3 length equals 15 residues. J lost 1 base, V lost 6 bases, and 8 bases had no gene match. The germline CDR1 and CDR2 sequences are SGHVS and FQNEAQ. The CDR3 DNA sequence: TGTGCCAGCAGACAAACAGGGGTCGCGAACACTGAAGCTTTCTTT. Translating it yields CASRQTGVANTEAFF.

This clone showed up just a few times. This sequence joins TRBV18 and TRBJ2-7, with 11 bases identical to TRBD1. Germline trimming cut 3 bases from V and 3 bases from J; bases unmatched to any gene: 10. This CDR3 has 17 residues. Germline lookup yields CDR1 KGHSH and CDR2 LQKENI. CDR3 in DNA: TGTGCCAGCTCACCGACGGGACAGGGGGGTGCAGGCTACGAGCAGTACGTC. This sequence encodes CASSPTGQGGAGYEQYV.

The CDR3 spells CASSVIGDSSYGYTF. As DNA, the CDR3 is TGTGCCAGCAGCGTGATAGGGGATAGCTCCTATGGCTACACCTTC. The V call is TRBV9, the J call TRBJ1-2; tentative D call: TRBD1 (5 bases). The length of the CDR3 is 15 residues. V lost 2 bases and J lost 4, with 15 bases in between. Per germline, CDR1 SGDLS and CDR2 YYNGEE.

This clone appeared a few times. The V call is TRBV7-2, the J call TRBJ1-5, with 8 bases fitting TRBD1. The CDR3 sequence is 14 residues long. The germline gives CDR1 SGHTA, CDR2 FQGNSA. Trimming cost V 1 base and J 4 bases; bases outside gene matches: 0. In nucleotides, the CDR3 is TGTGCCAGCAGCTTAGGGACAGGGAATCAGCCCCAGCATTTT. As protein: CASSLGTGNQPQHF.

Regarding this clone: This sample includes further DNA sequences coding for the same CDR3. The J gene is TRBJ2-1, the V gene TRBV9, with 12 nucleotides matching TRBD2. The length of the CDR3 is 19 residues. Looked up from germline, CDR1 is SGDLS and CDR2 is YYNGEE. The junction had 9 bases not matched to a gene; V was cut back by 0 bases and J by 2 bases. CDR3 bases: TGTGCCAGCAGCGTAGACCGACTAGCGGGAGATAGAGCCTACAATGAGCAGTTCTTC. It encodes CASSVDRLAGDRAYNEQFF.

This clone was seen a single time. The CDR3 reads CASSSGLGNNEQFF. The CDR3 DNA reads TGTGCCAGCAGTTCCGGACTAGGCAACAATGAGCAGTTCTTC. The V call is TRBV11-2, the J call TRBJ2-1; 7 bases align to TRBD2. The CDR3 loop spans 14 amino acids. The trim removed 6 bases at V and 5 bases at J, leaving 7 bases unmatched. Germline V CDR1 and CDR2: SGHAT, FQNNGV.

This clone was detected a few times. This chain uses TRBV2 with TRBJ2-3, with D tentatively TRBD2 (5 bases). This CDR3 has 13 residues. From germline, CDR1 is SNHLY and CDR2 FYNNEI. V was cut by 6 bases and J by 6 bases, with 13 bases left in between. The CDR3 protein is CASRPHSGDTQYF. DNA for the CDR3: TGTGCCAGCAGGCCCCACTCGGGGGATACGCAGTATTTT.

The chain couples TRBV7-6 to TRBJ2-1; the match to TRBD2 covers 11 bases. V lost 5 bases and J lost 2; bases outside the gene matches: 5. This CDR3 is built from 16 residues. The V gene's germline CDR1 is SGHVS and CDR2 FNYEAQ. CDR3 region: CASSVSSGRTYNEQFF. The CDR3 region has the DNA TGTGCCAGCAGCGTTTCTAGCGGGAGGACCTACAATGAGCAGTTCTTC.

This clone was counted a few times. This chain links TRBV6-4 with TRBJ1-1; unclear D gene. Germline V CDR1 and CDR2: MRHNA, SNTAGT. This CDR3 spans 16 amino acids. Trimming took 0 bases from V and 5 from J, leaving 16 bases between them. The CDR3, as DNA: TGTGCCAGCAGTGACTCGGAGGAATCTCTGAGGACTGAAGCTTTCTTT. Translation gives CASSDSEESLRTEAFF.

The DNA for the CDR3 is TGCGCCAGCAGCTTACTAACGTCCGATACGCAGTATTTT. Translating it yields CASSLLTSDTQYF. The gene calls are TRBV5-1 and TRBJ2-3; D is unresolved. Germline assignment: CDR1 SGHRS and CDR2 YFSETQ. This CDR3 has 13 residues. Deletions cut 2 bases from V and 6 bases from J, with 10 bases between.

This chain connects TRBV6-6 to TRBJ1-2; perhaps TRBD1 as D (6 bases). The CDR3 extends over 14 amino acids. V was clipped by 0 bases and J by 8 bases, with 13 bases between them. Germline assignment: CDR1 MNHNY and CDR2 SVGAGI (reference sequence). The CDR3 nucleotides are TGTGCCAGCAGTTACTCAGGCAGGGGTTACGGCTACACCTTC. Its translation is CASSYSGRGYGYTF.

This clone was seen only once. The CDR3 spells CAWSVIRTSGRAHQETQYF. The CDR3 coding sequence is TGTGCCTGGAGTGTAATCCGGACTAGCGGGAGGGCCCACCAAGAGACCCAGTACTTC. The chain carries TRBV30 and TRBJ2-5, with TRBD2 matching over 15 bases. The CDR3 loop spans 19 amino acids. J was trimmed by 0 bases and V by 0 bases; bases with no gene match: 8. Germline V lookup: CDR1 GTSNPN, CDR2 SVGIG (reference sequence).

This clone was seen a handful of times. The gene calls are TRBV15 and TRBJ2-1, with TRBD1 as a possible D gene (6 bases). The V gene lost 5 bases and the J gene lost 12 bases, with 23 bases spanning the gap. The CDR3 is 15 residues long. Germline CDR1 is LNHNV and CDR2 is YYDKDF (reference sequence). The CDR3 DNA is TGTGCCACCAGCCTCAGGCCGGACAGTACCTGTGGGCAGTTCTTC. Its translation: CATSLRPDSTCGQFF.

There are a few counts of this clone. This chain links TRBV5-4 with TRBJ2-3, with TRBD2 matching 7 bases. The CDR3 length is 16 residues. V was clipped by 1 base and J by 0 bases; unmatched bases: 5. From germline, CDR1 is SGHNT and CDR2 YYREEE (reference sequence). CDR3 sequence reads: CASSLFRTSSTDTQYF. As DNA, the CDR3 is TGTGCCAGCAGCTTGTTCAGGACTAGTAGCACAGATACGCAGTATTTT.

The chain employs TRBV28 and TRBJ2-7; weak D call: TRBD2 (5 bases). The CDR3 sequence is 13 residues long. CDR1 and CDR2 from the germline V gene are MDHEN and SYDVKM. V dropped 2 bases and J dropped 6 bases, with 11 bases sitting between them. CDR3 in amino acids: CASSLTDGIEQYF. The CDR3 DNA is TGTGCCAGCAGTTTAACGGACGGGATCGAGCAGTACTTC.